The 2 T cell receptor beta chains below come from one sample, sequenced in a study of blood T cell repertoires in COVID-19. Method: immunoSEQ multiplex PCR; TCRdb's copy keeps in-frame clones and lacks some. The sample lists some 130,000 clones; approximately 86% were seen once. Sequencing was carried out using PBMCs or T cells enriched from blood (not recorded which). These receptor sequences come from a woman aged 50 to 60 who had recovered from COVID-19.

The rearrangement uses TRBV10-2 and TRBJ2-7; maybe TRBD1 (5 bases). The V end was cut by 3 bases, the J end by 2 bases, with 11 bases between. Germline V gene lookup returns CDR1 WSHSY and CDR2 SAAADI. CDR3 size: 14 residues. CDR3 DNA: TGCGCCAGCAGTGATTTACAGGTCACCTACGAGCAGTACTTC. Translating gives CASSDLQVTYEQYF.

The chain combines TRBV19 with TRBJ1-2; 7 bases line up with TRBD1. V trimming: 8 bases; J trimming: 8 bases; junction bases outside the gene matches: 11. CDR1 LNHDA and CDR2 SQIVND come from the germline V gene (reference sequence). The CDR3 has 13 amino acids. As DNA, the CDR3 is TGTGCCAGTGTGGACGTACAGGGACAGGGCTACACCTTC. Translated: CASVDVQGQGYTF.